A single T cell receptor beta chain is shown here with its context. Its antigen is undetermined. This CDR3 has 14 residues. CDR1 and CDR2 (germline): LNHDA, SQIVND (reference sequence). Trimming pared 4 bases from V and 7 bases from J, leaving 14 bases between. This specimen comes from a study of long-term antiretroviral therapy in people with HIV. Study conclusions and caveats: All time points showed a repertoire dominated by clones expanded before ART.

The assay used was immunoSEQ (version v3.0), run at survey level. Target depth was roughly 35,000-55,000 T-cell genomes per sample. The data were produced by immunoSEQ multiplex PCR, yet TCRdb's version contains in-frame clones alone and is incomplete. The sample yields over 15,000 clones, 60% to 85% seen once. The V and J genes are TRBV19 and TRBJ1-5, with D possibly being TRBD1 (6 bases). This sequence was found in a woman in her forties with HIV. The source material was unsorted PBMCs, sampled 2.3 years after starting antiretroviral therapy. This CDR3 is CASSKGDNDQPQHF. In DNA, the CDR3 is TGTGCCAGTAGTAAGGGGGACAACGACCAGCCCCAGCATTTT.